This T cell receptor (beta chain) came from a study of blood T cell repertoires in COVID-19. TCRdb's table, derived via immunoSEQ multiplex PCR, lists solely in-frame clones and lacks some. The data show more than 300,000 clones, around nine tenths seen once. The study drew participants aged about 18 to 89 years from some 24 US areas. Participant-given clinical history determined each cohort assignment. Germline lookup yields CDR1 SGHTA and CDR2 FQGNSA. The CDR3 loop spans 14 amino acids. V trimming: 5 bases; J trimming: 9 bases; junction bases outside the gene matches: 6. The sample consisted of PBMCs or T cells enriched from blood (not recorded which). This receptor was obtained from a woman in her thirties who had been exposed to COVID-19. V is TRBV7-2 and J is TRBJ2-1, with 11 bases lining up with TRBD2. The CDR3 loop is CASSHSGGAGEQFF. The CDR3, as DNA: TGTGCCAGCAGCCATAGCGGGGGGGCCGGTGAGCAGTTCTTC. The full variable domain, rest sourced from reference TRBV7-2 and TRBJ2-1, is GAGVSQSPSNKVTEKGKDVELRCDPISGHTALYWYRQSLGQGLEFLIYFQGNSAPDKSGLPSDRFSAERTGGSVSTLTIQRTQQEDSAVYLCASSHSGGAGEQFFGPGTRLTVL.